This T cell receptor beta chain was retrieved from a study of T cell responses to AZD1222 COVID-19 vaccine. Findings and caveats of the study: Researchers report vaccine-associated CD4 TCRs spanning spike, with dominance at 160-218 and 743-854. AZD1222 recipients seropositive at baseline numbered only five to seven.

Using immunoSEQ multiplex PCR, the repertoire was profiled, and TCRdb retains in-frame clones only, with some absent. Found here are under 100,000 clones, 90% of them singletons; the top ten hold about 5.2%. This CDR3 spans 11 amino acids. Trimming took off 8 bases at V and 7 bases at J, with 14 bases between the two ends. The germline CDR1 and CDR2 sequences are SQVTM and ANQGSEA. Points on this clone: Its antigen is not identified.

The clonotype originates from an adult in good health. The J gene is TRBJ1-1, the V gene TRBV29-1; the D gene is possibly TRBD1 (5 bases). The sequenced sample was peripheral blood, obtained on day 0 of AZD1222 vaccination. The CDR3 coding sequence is TGCAGCCATAAAAGTCAGGGTGAAGCTTTCTTT. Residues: CSHKSQGEAFF.